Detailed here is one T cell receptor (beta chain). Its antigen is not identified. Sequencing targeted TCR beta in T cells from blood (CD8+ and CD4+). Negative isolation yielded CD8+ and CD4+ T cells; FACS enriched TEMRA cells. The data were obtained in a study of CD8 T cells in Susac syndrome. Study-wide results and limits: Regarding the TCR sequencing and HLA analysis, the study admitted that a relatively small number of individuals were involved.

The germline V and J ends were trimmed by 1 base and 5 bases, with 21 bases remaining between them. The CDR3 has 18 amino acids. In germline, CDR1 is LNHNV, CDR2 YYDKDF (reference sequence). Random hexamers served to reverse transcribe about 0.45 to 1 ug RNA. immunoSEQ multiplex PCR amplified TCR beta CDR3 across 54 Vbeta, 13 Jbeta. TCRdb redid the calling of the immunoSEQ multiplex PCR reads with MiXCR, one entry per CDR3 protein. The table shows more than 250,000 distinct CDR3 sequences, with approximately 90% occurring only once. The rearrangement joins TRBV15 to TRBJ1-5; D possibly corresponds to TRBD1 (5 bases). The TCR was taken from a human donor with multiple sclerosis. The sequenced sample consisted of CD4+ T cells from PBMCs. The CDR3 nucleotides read TGTGCCACCAGCAGAGGAAGGGGCCCATACAAAGGTCATCAGCCCCAGCATTTT. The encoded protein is CATSRGRGPYKGHQPQHF.